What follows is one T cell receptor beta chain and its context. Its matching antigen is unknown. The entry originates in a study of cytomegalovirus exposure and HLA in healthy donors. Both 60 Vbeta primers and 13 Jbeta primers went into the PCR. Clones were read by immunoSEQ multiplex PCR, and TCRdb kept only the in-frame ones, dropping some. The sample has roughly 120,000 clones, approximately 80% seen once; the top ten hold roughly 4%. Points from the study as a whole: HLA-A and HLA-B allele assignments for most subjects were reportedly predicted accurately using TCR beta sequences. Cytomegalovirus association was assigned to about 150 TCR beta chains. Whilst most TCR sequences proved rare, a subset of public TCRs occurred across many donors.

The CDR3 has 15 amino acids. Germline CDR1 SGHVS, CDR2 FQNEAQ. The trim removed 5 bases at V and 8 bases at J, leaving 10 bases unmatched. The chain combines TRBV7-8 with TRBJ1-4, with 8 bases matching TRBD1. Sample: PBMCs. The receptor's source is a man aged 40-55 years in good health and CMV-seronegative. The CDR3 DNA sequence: TGTGCCAGCAGCCCCACCCTCAGGGGGCCGGAAAAACTGTTTTTT. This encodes CASSPTLRGPEKLFF.